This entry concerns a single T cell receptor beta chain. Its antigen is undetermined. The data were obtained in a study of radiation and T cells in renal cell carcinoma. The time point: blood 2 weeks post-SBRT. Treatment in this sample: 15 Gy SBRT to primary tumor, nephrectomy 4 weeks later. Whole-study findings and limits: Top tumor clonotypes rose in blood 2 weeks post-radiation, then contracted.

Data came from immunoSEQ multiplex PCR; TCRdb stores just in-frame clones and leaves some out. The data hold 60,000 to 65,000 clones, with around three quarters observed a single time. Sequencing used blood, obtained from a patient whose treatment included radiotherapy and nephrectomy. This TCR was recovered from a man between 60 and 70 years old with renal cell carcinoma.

This chain's CDR3 is CASSLDPREQFF. For the CDR3, the DNA is TGTGCCAGCAGCTTAGATCCCAGGGAGCAGTTCTTC. The chain has TRBV11-2 and TRBJ2-1; D not certain. V was pared by 0 bases and J by 10 bases, with 7 bases between. Germline-derived CDR1 and CDR2 are SGHAT and FQNNGV. The CDR3 loop spans 12 amino acids.